Sequencing of this TCR beta chain was carried out in a study of PD-L1 blockade in urothelial cancer. Time point noted: peripheral blood 6 weeks after treatment start. The study enrolled patients with locally advanced or metastatic urothelial carcinoma. The data were produced by immunoSEQ multiplex PCR, yet TCRdb's version contains in-frame clones alone and is incomplete. The table shows approximately 25,000 clones, with more than 65% occurring only once. The CDR3 runs 17 residues. The J segment lost 3 bases and the V segment lost 1 base, leaving 9 bases of the junction unmatched. Germline CDR1 is MGHDK and CDR2 is SYGVNS.

The sequencing here drew on PBMCs, taken around atezolizumab (anti-PD-L1) treatment. The sequence was obtained from a man in his 70s with urothelial cancer. This chain links TRBV25-1 with TRBJ2-7, with 10 bases identical to TRBD1. The CDR3 reads CASSEFWDRGFGYEQYF. In nucleotides, the CDR3 is TGTGCCAGCAGTGAATTCTGGGACAGGGGTTTTGGCTACGAGCAGTACTTC.